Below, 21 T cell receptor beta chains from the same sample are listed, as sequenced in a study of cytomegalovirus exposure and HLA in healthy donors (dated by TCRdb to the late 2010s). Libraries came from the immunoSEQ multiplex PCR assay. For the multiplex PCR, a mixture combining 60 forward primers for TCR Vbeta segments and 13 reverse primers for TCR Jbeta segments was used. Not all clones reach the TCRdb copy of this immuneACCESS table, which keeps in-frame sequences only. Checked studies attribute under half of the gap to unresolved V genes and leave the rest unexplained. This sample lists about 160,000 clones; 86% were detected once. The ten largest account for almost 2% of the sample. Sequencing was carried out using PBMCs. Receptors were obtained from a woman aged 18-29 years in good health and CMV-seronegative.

This chain's CDR3 is CASSYPTRDEQFF. The CDR3 region has the DNA TGTGCCAGCAGTTACCCGACTAGGGATGAGCAGTTCTTC. The chain couples TRBV6-5 to TRBJ2-1; a possible D gene is TRBD2 (6 bases). Between the trimmed V and J ends, which lost 2 bases and 8 bases, there was a span of 10 bases. The CDR3 runs 13 residues. The germline CDR1 and CDR2 sequences are MNHEY and SVGAGI.

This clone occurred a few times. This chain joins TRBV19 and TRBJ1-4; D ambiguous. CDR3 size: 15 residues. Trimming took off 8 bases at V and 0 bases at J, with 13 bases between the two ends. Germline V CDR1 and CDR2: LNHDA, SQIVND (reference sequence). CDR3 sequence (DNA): TGTGCCAGTGCCGGGAGGGCAGCAACTAATGAAAAACTGTTTTTT. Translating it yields CASAGRAATNEKLFF.

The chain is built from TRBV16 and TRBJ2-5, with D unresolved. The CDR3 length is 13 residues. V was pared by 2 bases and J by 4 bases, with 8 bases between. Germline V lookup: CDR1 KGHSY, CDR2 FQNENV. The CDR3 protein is CASSQEIAETQYF. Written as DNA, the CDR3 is TGTGCCAGCAGCCAAGAGATTGCAGAGACCCAGTACTTC.

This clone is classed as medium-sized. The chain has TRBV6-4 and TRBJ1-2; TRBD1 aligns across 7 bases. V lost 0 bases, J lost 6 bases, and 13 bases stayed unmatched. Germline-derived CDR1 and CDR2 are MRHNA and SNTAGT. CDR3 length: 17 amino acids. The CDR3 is CASSDSAGGIDSHGYTF. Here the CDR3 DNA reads TGTGCCAGCAGTGACTCGGCAGGGGGGATTGACTCCCATGGCTACACCTTC.

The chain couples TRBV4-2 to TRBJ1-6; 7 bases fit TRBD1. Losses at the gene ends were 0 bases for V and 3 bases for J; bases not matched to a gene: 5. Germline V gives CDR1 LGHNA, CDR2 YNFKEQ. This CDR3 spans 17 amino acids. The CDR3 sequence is CASSQDQGGVYNSPLHF. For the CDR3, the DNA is TGTGCCAGCAGCCAAGATCAGGGGGGCGTCTATAATTCACCCCTCCACTTT.

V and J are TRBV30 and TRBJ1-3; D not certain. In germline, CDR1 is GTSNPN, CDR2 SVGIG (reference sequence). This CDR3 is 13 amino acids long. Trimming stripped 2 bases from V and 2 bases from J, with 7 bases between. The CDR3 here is CAWSLVAGNTIYF. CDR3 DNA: TGTGCCTGGAGTCTTGTCGCTGGAAACACCATATATTTT.

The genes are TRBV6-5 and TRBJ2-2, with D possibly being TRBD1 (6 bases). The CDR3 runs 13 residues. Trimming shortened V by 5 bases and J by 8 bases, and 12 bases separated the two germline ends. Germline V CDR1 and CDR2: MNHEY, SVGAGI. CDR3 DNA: TGTGCCAGCAGTGACAGGTTGACAGGGGAGCTGTTTTTT. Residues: CASSDRLTGELFF.

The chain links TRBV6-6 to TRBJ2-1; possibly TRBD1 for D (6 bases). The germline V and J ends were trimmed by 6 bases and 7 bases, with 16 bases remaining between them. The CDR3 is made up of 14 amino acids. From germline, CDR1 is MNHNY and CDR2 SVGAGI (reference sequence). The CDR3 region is CASRPLSGVNEQFF. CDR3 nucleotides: TGTGCCAGCAGACCCTTGTCAGGGGTAAATGAGCAGTTCTTC.

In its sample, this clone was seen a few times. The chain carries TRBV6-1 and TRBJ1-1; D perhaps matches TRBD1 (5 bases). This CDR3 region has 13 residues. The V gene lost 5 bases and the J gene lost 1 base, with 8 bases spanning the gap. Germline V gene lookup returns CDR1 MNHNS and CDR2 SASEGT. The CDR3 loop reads CASSKTENTEAFF. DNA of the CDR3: TGTGCCAGCAGTAAGACAGAGAACACTGAAGCTTTCTTT.

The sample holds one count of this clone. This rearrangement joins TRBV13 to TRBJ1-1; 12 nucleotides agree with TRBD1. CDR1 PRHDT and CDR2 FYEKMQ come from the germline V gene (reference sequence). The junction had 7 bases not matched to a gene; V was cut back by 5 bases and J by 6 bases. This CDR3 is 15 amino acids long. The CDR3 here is CASSRDRGRGSEAFF. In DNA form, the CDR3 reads TGTGCCAGCAGCCGGGACAGGGGGCGGGGGTCTGAAGCTTTCTTT. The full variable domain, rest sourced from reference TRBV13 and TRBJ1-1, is AAGVIQSPRHLIKEKRETATLKCYPIPRHDTVYWYQQGPGQDPQFLISFYEKMQSDKGSIPDRFSAQQFSDYHSELNMSSLELGDSALYFCASSRDRGRGSEAFFGQGTRLTVV.

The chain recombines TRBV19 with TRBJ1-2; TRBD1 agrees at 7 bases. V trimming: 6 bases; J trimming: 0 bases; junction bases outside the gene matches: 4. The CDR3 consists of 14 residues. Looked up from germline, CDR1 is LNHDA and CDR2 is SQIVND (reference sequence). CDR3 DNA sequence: TGTGCCAGTAGCCCCAGGGGGACTAACTATGGCTACACCTTC. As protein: CASSPRGTNYGYTF.

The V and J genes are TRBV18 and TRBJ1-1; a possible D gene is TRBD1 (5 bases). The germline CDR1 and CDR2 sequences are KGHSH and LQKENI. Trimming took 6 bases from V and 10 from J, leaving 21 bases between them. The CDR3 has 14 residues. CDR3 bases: TGTGCCAGCTCTCTGGCGGGGGGTGAGGATGGAGCTTTCTTT. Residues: CASSLAGGEDGAFF.

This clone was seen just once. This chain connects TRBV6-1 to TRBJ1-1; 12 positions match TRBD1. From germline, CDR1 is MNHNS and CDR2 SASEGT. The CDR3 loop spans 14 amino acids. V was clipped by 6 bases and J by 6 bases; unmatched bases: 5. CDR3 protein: CASREGTGGSEAFF. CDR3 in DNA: TGTGCCAGCAGAGAGGGGACAGGGGGCTCTGAAGCTTTCTTT.

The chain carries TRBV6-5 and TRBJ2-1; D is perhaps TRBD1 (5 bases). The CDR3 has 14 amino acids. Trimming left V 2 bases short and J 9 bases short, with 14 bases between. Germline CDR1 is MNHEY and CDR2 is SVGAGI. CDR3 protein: CASSYPTRQSEQFF. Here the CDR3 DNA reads TGTGCCAGCAGTTACCCGACCCGACAGAGTGAGCAGTTCTTC.

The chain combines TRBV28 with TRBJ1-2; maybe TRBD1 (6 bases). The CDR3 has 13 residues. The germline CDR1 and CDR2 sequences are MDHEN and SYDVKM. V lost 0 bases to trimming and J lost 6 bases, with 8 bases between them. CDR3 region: CASSLWGADGYTF. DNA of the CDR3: TGTGCCAGCAGTTTATGGGGGGCGGATGGCTACACCTTC.

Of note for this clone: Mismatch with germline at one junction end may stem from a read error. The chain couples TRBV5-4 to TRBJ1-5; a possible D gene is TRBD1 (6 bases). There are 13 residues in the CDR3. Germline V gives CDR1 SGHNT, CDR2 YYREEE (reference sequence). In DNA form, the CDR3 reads TGTGCCAGCAGCTCGGACAGCAACCAGCCCCAGCATTTT. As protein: CASSSDSNQPQHF.

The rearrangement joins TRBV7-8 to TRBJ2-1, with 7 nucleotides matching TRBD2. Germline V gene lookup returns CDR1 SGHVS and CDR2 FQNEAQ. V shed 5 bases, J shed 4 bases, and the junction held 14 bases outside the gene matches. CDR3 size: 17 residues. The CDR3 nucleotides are TGTGCCAGCAGCCCAGGTAGGCTAGCGGTAAGATACAATGAGCAGTTCTTC. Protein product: CASSPGRLAVRYNEQFF.

CDR3 loop: CASSRRGRGLGNTIYF. For the CDR3, the DNA is TGTGCCAGCTCCCGCCGAGGTAGGGGGCTTGGAAACACCATATATTTT. The chain carries TRBV7-2 and TRBJ1-3, with TRBD1 matching over 7 bases. With V trimmed by 8 bases and J by 3 bases, 13 bases remained unmatched. Looked up from germline, CDR1 is SGHTA and CDR2 is FQGNSA. The CDR3 consists of 16 residues.

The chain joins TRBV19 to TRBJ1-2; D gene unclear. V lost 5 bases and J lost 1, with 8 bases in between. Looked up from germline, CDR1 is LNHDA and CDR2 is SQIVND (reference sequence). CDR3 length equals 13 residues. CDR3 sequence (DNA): TGTGCCAGTAGTGGTGGGCTTAACTATGGCTACACCTTC. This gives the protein CASSGGLNYGYTF.

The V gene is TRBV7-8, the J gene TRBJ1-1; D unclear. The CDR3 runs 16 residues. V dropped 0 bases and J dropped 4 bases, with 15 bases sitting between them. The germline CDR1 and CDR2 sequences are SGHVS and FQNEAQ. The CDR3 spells CASSLAGEGASTEAFF. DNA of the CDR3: TGTGCCAGCAGCTTAGCTGGGGAGGGAGCGAGCACTGAAGCTTTCTTT.

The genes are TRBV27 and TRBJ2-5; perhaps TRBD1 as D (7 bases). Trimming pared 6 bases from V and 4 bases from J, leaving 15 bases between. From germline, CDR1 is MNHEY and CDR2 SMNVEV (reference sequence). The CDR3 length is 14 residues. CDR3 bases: TGTGCCAGCAGGCCCACAGGGGAGGTAGAGACCCAGTACTTC. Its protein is CASRPTGEVETQYF.